This TCR beta chain was sequenced for a study of monozygotic twins with inflammatory bowel disease. Overall study results and limits: Differing immunosuppressive treatments may have added variability to patient repertoires. Healthy co-twins showed greater TCRbeta diversity (inverse Simpson) than IBD patients.

The authors used about 3.5 ug of total RNA per TCR library. Researchers ran eight separate cDNA reactions for each sample. TCRdb re-called the 5' RACE reads; one entry per CDR3 protein, DNA not given. The sample holds approximately 400,000 distinct CDR3 sequences. On this clonotype: Antigen unknown.

The germline V gene encodes CDR1 DFQATT and CDR2 SNEGSKA (reference sequence). The CDR3 covers 16 residues. This chain links TRBV20-1 with TRBJ1-3; with no DNA, the TCRdb D assignment of TRBD1 cannot be verified. The receptor was derived from a human donor with ulcerative colitis or Crohn's disease, or a healthy co-twin of an affected twin (not recorded which). The sequenced material came from blood. The CDR3 region is CSARDWGQGTGNTIYF.